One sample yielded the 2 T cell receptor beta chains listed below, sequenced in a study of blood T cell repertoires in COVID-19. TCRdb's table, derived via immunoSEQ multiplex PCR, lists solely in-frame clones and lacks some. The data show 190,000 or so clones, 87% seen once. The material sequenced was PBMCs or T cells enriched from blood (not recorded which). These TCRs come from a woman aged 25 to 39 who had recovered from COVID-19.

The CDR3 region has the DNA TGTGCCAGCAGCCAGGTGGACACAGCAAGTTTTGCTTTCTTT. As protein: CASSQVDTASFAFF. The chain is built from TRBV14 and TRBJ1-1; D may be TRBD1 (5 bases). CDR3 length equals 14 residues. Trimming took 3 bases from V and 11 from J, leaving 19 bases between them. Germline CDR1 reads SGHDN; CDR2 reads FVKESK.

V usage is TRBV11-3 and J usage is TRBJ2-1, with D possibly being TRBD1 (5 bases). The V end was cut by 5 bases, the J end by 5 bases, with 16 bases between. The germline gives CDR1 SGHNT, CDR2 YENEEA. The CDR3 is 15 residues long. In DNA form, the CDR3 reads TGTGCCAGCAGCCTCCATCTTGGGGCAAACAATGAGCAGTTCTTC. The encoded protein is CASSLHLGANNEQFF.